These 14 T cell receptor beta chains share one sample of origin, sequenced in a study of blood T cells in healthy people across ages. Primers used in a second PCR of roughly 7 to 12 cycles were a sample-barcoded 5' primer and a J-beta primer mix. TCRdb processed the 5' RACE reads anew with MiXCR; each CDR3 protein has one entry. The data contain 700,000 to 1,000,000 distinct CDR3 sequences, around 43% of them singletons. The specimen sequenced was blood. Receptor source: a man aged 55-75 years in good health.

The V gene is TRBV25-1, the J gene TRBJ1-1; no reliable D call. The germline V gene encodes CDR1 MGHDK and CDR2 SYGVNS. Trimming took 6 bases from V and 4 from J, leaving 18 bases between them. The CDR3 is 15 residues long. CDR3 loop: CASRRALPRGTEAFF. The CDR3 region has the DNA TGTGCCAGCAGGCGTGCCCTACCTCGGGGCACTGAAGCTTTCTTT.

V usage is TRBV9 and J usage is TRBJ2-5; 10 bases are shared with TRBD2. This CDR3 contains 16 residues. Germline CDR1 and CDR2: SGDLS and YYNGEE. Trimming took 0 bases from V and 2 from J; bases not matched to a gene: 4. The CDR3 loop is CASSVASGGVQETQYF. The CDR3 DNA follows: TGTGCCAGCAGCGTAGCCAGCGGGGGGGTTCAAGAGACCCAGTACTTC.

This clonotype appeared a few times. The chain links TRBV7-2 to TRBJ2-7, with D perhaps matching TRBD2 (5 bases). V gave up 5 bases and J gave up 1 base, with 18 bases separating them. Germline V gene lookup returns CDR1 SGHTA and CDR2 FQGNSA. This CDR3 comprises 16 residues. CDR3 residues: CASSPRGDRLSYEQYF. The CDR3 region has the DNA TGTGCCAGCAGCCCCCGGGGTGATAGGTTGTCCTACGAGCAGTACTTC.

The gene calls are TRBV7-9 and TRBJ2-5; 7 positions agree with TRBD1. The last part of the DNA fits TRBJ2-7 better; the J call may be wrong. CDR3 length equals 14 residues. CDR1 is SEHNR and CDR2 is FQNEAQ in the germline V gene (reference sequence). CDR3: CASSARDSAYEQYF. CDR3 DNA: TGTGCCAGCAGCGCCCGGGACAGTGCCTACGAGCAGTACTTC.

In this sample, this clonotype turned up a few times. CDR3 nucleotide sequence: TGTGCCAGCAGCTTAGGGTCTAGCGGGATATCGCAGTATTTT. The encoded protein is CASSLGSSGISQYF. The chain employs TRBV7-2 and TRBJ2-3; TRBD2 matches at 9 bases. Germline trimming cut 1 base from V and 10 bases from J; bases unmatched to any gene: 6. Germline values: CDR1 SGHTA, CDR2 FQGNSA. The CDR3 spans 14 residues.

The rearrangement joins TRBV5-1 to TRBJ2-5; possibly TRBD1 for D (6 bases). V was cut by 5 bases and J by 1 base, with 18 bases left in between. Germline loops: CDR1 SGHRS, CDR2 YFSETQ. The CDR3 length is 16 residues. CDR3 sequence reads: CASSRGAQGIQETQYF. CDR3 DNA sequence: TGCGCCAGCAGTCGGGGTGCCCAGGGGATCCAAGAGACCCAGTACTTC.

In its sample, this clonotype was seen a few times. The chain joins TRBV6-1 to TRBJ2-1, with 14 bases fitting TRBD2. After removal of 6 bases from V and 0 bases from J, the junction contained 10 bases not matched to a gene. Looked up from germline, CDR1 is MNHNS and CDR2 is SASEGT. This CDR3 is 19 amino acids long. In DNA form, the CDR3 reads TGTGCCAGCAGGAAGGGACTAGCGGGGGCCCTGAGCTCCTACAATGAGCAGTTCTTC. Translated, it gives CASRKGLAGALSSYNEQFF.

The chain carries TRBV5-1 and TRBJ2-7, with D unresolved. The CDR3 contains 13 residues. V was cut by 6 bases and J by 1 base, with 11 bases left in between. Germline-derived CDR1 and CDR2 are SGHRS and YFSETQ. CDR3 nucleotides: TGCGCCAGCAAGGTTCCTACATCCTACGAGCAGTACTTC. Translation gives CASKVPTSYEQYF.

This clonotype was recorded only once. One end of the junction is discordant with germline, which a read error may explain. The chain has TRBV6-5 and TRBJ2-6; D call uncertain. This CDR3 has 15 residues. Per the germline V gene, CDR1 is MNHEY and CDR2 is SVGAGI. The DNA of the CDR3 is TGTGCCAGCAGTTACTGGGGAACTGGGACCAACGTCCTGACTTTC. Encoded protein: CASSYWGTGTNVLTF.

The chain has TRBV20-1 and TRBJ2-2; D perhaps matches TRBD1 (6 bases). This CDR3 spans 12 amino acids. The germline CDR1 and CDR2 sequences are DFQATT and SNEGSKA (reference sequence). The V end was cut by 6 bases, the J end by 7 bases, with 12 bases between. The DNA of the CDR3 is TGCAGTGCAGGACAGAGTCACGGGGAGCTGTTTTTT. It encodes CSAGQSHGELFF.

This clonotype turned up a few times. V is TRBV10-3 and J is TRBJ1-1; D is perhaps TRBD1 (6 bases). Germline V gene lookup returns CDR1 ENHRY and CDR2 SYGVKD. V was shortened by 4 bases and J by 4 bases, with 10 bases between the two germline ends. The CDR3 runs to 13 residues. The CDR3, as DNA: TGTGCCATCAGTGCAGGGGTGAGCACTGAAGCTTTCTTT. This sequence encodes CAISAGVSTEAFF.

The gene calls are TRBV20-1 and TRBJ2-7; 10 positions agree with TRBD2. Germline values: CDR1 DFQATT, CDR2 SNEGSKA (reference sequence). The CDR3 is 15 amino acids. The trim removed 4 bases at V and 7 bases at J, leaving 13 bases unmatched. The CDR3 DNA is TGCAGTGCTACAATCCCTAGCGGGGGAGACAATGAGCAGTACTTC. This sequence encodes CSATIPSGGDNEQYF.

This clonotype was counted many times. The V and J genes are TRBV12-3 or TRBV12-4 and TRBJ1-2; D is ambiguous. The CDR3 sequence is 11 residues long. Trimming stripped 3 bases from V and 8 bases from J, with 7 bases between. The CDR3 DNA is TGTGCCAGCAGTTTCGGCGAAGGCTACACCTTC. It encodes CASSFGEGYTF.

As concerns this clonotype: One base away lies a much larger clone, so this may be a sequencing read error. The gene calls are TRBV29-1 and TRBJ2-1, with D perhaps TRBD2 (5 bases). V lost 1 base to trimming and J lost 13 bases, with 20 bases between them. This CDR3 region has 14 residues. CDR1 and CDR2 from the germline V gene are SQVTM and ANQGSEA. The CDR3 DNA is TGCAGCGTTGAAGGCCTAACTAGAGCGGAGACCCAGTTCTTC. Its protein product is CSVEGLTRAETQFF.